This T cell receptor beta chain was captured in a study of blood T cell repertoires in COVID-19. In the study overall: The United States, Italy and Spain were the sources of the acute and convalescent COVID-19 samples.

This clone was seen only once. CDR1 is MNHNS and CDR2 is SASEGT in the germline V gene. The CDR3 sequence is 13 residues long. V lost 2 bases, J lost 8 bases, and 10 bases lay in between. The assay was immunoSEQ multiplex PCR, and TCRdb's table has in-frame clones only and misses some. The table includes about 48,000 clones, 86% detected once. The rearrangement uses TRBV6-1 and TRBJ2-4, with D tentatively TRBD1 (6 bases). Material: peripheral blood. The receptor was isolated from an elderly woman with acute or convalescent COVID-19. The CDR3 loop reads CASSETGTDIQYF. CDR3 nucleotide sequence: TGTGCCAGCAGTGAAACAGGGACGGACATTCAGTACTTC.